Listed below are T cell receptor beta chains from one sample, sequenced in a study of technical replicates of blood from several donors. Some clones are missing from TCRdb's copy, which holds only in-frame ones; the method was immunoSEQ multiplex PCR. The sample consists of almost 70,000 clones, 92% of them appearing once. Material for sequencing was T cells isolated from PBMCs. These receptors were taken from a human donor in good health. The CDR3 runs from the conserved cysteine through the conserved F or W. The D gene is left open where the match is weak. Clone size is shown for a subset of rows, as once, few, many or a class of expanded clone.

V: TRBV7-9; D: .; size: once; J: TRBJ2-5; CDR3: CASSLAAGAQETQYF; DNA: TGTGCCAGCAGCTTAGCGGCGGGTGCTCAAGAGACCCAGTACTTC
V: TRBV19; D: TRBD2; size: .; J: TRBJ2-7; CDR3: CASTAGVGSYEQYF; DNA: TGTGCCAGTACAGCGGGAGTCGGATCCTACGAGCAGTACTTC
V: TRBV7-3; D: TRBD2; size: once; J: TRBJ2-1; CDR3: CASSSRPQRGYNEQFF; DNA: TGTGCCAGCAGCTCCCGCCCCCAGCGGGGCTACAATGAGCAGTTCTTC
V: TRBV7-3; D: TRBD2; size: .; J: TRBJ2-3; CDR3: CASSLGLAGDTQYF; DNA: TGTGCCAGCAGCTTAGGACTAGCGGGAGATACGCAGTATTTT
V: TRBV7-2; D: TRBD1; size: .; J: TRBJ1-2; CDR3: CASSSSGGWYGYTF; DNA: TGTGCCAGCAGCTCCTCAGGGGGCTGGTATGGCTACACCTTC
V: TRBV4-1; D: TRBD2; size: .; J: TRBJ2-7; CDR3: CASTRLAGGPYEQYF; DNA: TGCGCCAGCACCCGACTAGCGGGAGGGCCCTACGAGCAGTACTTC
V: TRBV28; D: .; size: .; J: TRBJ2-7; CDR3: CASTSSGSFYEQYF; DNA: TGTGCCAGCACCTCGAGCGGCAGTTTCTACGAGCAGTACTTC
V: TRBV6-5; D: .; size: .; J: TRBJ1-1; CDR3: CASRTIANTEAFF; DNA: TGTGCCAGCAGGACCATAGCCAACACTGAAGCTTTCTTT
V: TRBV4-3; D: TRBD2; size: .; J: TRBJ2-1; CDR3: CASSLRRLAGGNEQFF; DNA: TGCGCCAGCAGCCTTCGTAGACTAGCGGGAGGTAATGAGCAGTTCTTC
V: TRBV5-1; D: .; size: once; J: TRBJ1-1; CDR3: CASSVSTGLNTEAFF; DNA: TGCGCCAGCAGCGTGTCGACAGGACTTAACACTGAAGCTTTCTTT
V: TRBV29-1; D: TRBD1; size: .; J: TRBJ2-7; CDR3: CSVEDREYEQYF; DNA: TGCAGCGTTGAGGACAGGGAATACGAGCAGTACTTC
V: TRBV29-1; D: .; size: .; J: TRBJ1-2; CDR3: CSVVRGTNYGYTF; DNA: TGCAGCGTTGTAAGAGGGACTAACTATGGCTACACCTTC
V: TRBV28; D: .; size: .; J: TRBJ1-5; CDR3: CASSPGEPQHF; DNA: TGTGCCAGCAGTCCCGGGGAGCCCCAGCATTTT
V: TRBV9; D: TRBD2; size: few; J: TRBJ2-3; CDR3: CASSVPGTSGRGGTDTQYF; DNA: TGTGCCAGCAGCGTCCCCGGGACTAGCGGGAGAGGAGGCACAGATACGCAGTATTTT
V: TRBV19; D: TRBD1; size: .; J: TRBJ1-1; CDR3: CASSSRGSGQTEAFF; DNA: TGTGCCAGTAGTAGCAGGGGGTCGGGACAGACTGAAGCTTTCTTT
V: TRBV5-1; D: .; size: once; J: TRBJ1-1; CDR3: CASSPAGQNTEAFF; DNA: TGCGCCAGCAGCCCCGCCGGACAGAACACTGAAGCTTTCTTT